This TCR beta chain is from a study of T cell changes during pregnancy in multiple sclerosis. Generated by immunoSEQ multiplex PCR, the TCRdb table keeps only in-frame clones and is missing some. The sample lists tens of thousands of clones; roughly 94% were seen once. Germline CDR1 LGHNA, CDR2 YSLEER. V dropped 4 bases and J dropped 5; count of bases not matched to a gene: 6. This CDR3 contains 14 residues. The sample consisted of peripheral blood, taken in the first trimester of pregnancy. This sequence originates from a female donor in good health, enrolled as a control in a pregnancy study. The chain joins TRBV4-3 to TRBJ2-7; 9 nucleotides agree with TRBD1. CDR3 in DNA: TGCGCCAGCAGCCTAACAGGGGGCATCAACGAGCAGTACTTC. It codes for CASSLTGGINEQYF.